Each of the 20 T cell receptor beta chains below was sequenced from the same sample in a study of blood T cell repertoires in COVID-19. Generated by immunoSEQ multiplex PCR, the TCRdb table keeps only in-frame clones and is missing some. This sample has around 31,000 clones, with approximately 87% found just once. The specimen was peripheral blood. Receptors originate from a human donor with active COVID-19. The donor label of this sample is uncertain.

This chain links TRBV12-5 with TRBJ2-7; 8 bases match TRBD2. Trimming took 3 bases from V and 3 from J; bases not matched to a gene: 10. The germline V gene encodes CDR1 LGHNT and CDR2 FRNRAP. The CDR3 extends over 16 amino acids. The CDR3: CASGFTSAGDFYEQYF. The CDR3 DNA reads TGTGCTAGTGGTTTCACCTCAGCGGGGGACTTCTACGAGCAGTACTTC.

CDR3 DNA sequence: TGTGCCAGCAGCTTGCTCGGGAGCCTAGGGAACACAGATACGCAGTATTTT. It is translated as CASSLLGSLGNTDTQYF. The V and J genes are TRBV5-6 and TRBJ2-3, with a weak D call TRBD2 (6 bases). This CDR3 comprises 17 residues. Trimming took 1 base from V and 2 from J, leaving 17 bases between them. Germline-derived CDR1 and CDR2 are SGHDT and YYEEEE.

This clone was detected a few times. The chain uses TRBV2 and TRBJ2-5, with 11 bases identical to TRBD2. After removal of 0 bases from V and 7 bases from J, the junction contained 13 bases not matched to a gene. CDR3 size: 18 residues. Germline V gene sequence: CDR1 SNHLY, CDR2 FYNNEI. The CDR3: CASSEAELAGVIRGTQYF. DNA for the CDR3: TGTGCCAGCAGTGAAGCGGAACTAGCGGGGGTAATAAGAGGGACCCAGTACTTC.

The chain uses TRBV7-2 and TRBJ2-5, with D uncertain. Deletions cut 5 bases from V and 4 bases from J, with 8 bases between. The CDR3 loop spans 12 amino acids. Per the germline V gene, CDR1 is SGHTA and CDR2 is FQGNSA. This chain's CDR3 is CASSPFGETQYF. CDR3 nucleotide sequence: TGTGCCAGCAGCCCGTTCGGAGAGACCCAGTACTTC.

V usage is TRBV5-1 and J usage is TRBJ2-3; D is possibly TRBD1 (6 bases). The CDR3 covers 14 residues. Germline values: CDR1 SGHRS, CDR2 YFSETQ. V was shortened by 4 bases and J by 6 bases, with 15 bases between the two germline ends. CDR3 amino acids: CASSPGQRGDTQYF. In DNA, the CDR3 is TGCGCCAGCAGCCCCGGACAGAGAGGGGATACGCAGTATTTT.

The V and J genes are TRBV25-1 and TRBJ2-7, with 9 bases lining up with TRBD2. Per the germline V gene, CDR1 is MGHDK and CDR2 is SYGVNS. J was trimmed by 4 bases and V by 0 bases; bases with no gene match: 7. This CDR3 has 16 residues. DNA for the CDR3: TGTGCCAGCAGTGAATATACTCTAGCGGGGTCATACGAGCAGTACTTC. This encodes CASSEYTLAGSYEQYF.

Here the CDR3 DNA reads TGTGCCAGCAGCTCGACAGGGGGCTTGAACACCGGGGAGCTGTTTTTT. The encoded protein is CASSSTGGLNTGELFF. The V and J genes are TRBV7-3 and TRBJ2-2; 10 positions agree with TRBD1. Germline-derived CDR1 and CDR2 are SGHTA and FQGTGA. The CDR3 consists of 16 residues. Trimming cost V 4 bases and J 1 base; bases outside gene matches: 3.

This clone appeared a single time. The chain links TRBV4-2 to TRBJ2-2, with D tentatively TRBD2 (5 bases). Trimming took off 1 base at V and 6 bases at J, with 18 bases between the two ends. This CDR3 comprises 17 residues. From germline, CDR1 is LGHNA and CDR2 YNFKEQ. The CDR3 region is CASSQGLSYVGPGELFF. The CDR3 nucleotides read TGTGCCAGCAGCCAAGGACTAAGTTACGTGGGCCCCGGGGAGCTGTTTTTT.

The chain is built from TRBV2 and TRBJ2-2; weak D call: TRBD2 (5 bases). Germline loops: CDR1 SNHLY, CDR2 FYNNEI. The CDR3 length is 14 residues. V was shortened by 7 bases and J by 5 bases, with 14 bases between the two germline ends. CDR3 loop: CASTFTGGTGELFF. Written as DNA, the CDR3 is TGTGCCAGCACGTTTACTGGCGGGACCGGGGAGCTGTTTTTT.

V usage is TRBV6-2 or TRBV6-3 and J usage is TRBJ2-7; 8 positions match TRBD1. Germline assignment: CDR1 MNHEY and CDR2 SVGEGT. The CDR3 has 16 residues. Germline trimming cut 2 bases from V and 2 bases from J; bases unmatched to any gene: 8. As DNA, the CDR3 is TGTGCCAGCAGTTACGACCGCCAACAGGGGGCCTACGAGCAGTACTTC. Translated, it gives CASSYDRQQGAYEQYF.

The table lists this clone with a count of one. The genes are TRBV18 and TRBJ1-6; D is perhaps TRBD1 (5 bases). Germline V lookup: CDR1 KGHSH, CDR2 LQKENI. The CDR3 contains 15 residues. Trimming removed 0 bases from V and 10 bases from J, with 13 bases in between. This chain's CDR3 is CASSPPGTGSSPLHF. The CDR3 DNA is TGTGCCAGCTCACCACCGGGAACAGGATCGTCACCCCTCCACTTT.

This chain joins TRBV7-9 and TRBJ2-5; D may be TRBD2 (6 bases). The V end was cut by 4 bases, the J end by 3 bases, with 9 bases between. CDR1 is SEHNR, CDR2 FQNEAQ, per germline (reference sequence). The CDR3 contains 13 residues. The CDR3 loop reads CASSSWGEETQYF. The DNA of the CDR3 is TGTGCCAGCAGCTCCTGGGGGGAAGAGACCCAGTACTTC.

The V and J genes are TRBV6-5 and TRBJ1-1; D not certain. The V and J ends lost 8 bases and 0 bases respectively, with 10 bases between them. CDR1 is MNHEY and CDR2 is SVGAGI in the germline V gene. The CDR3 length is 13 residues. The CDR3 loop is CASRRELNTEAFF. CDR3 nucleotide sequence: TGTGCCAGCCGGAGGGAACTGAACACTGAAGCTTTCTTT.

J is TRBJ2-7 and V is TRBV7-9; no clear D. Germline CDR1 is SEHNR and CDR2 is FQNEAQ (reference sequence). This CDR3 contains 11 residues. V shed 5 bases and J shed 4 bases, with 6 bases lying between them. The CDR3 nucleotides read TGTGCCAGCAGCCCCCAGTACGAGCAGTACTTC. Its protein is CASSPQYEQYF.

The chain uses TRBV7-8 and TRBJ2-1; TRBD1 might be the D (8 bases). V lost 4 bases to trimming and J lost 5 bases, with 18 bases between them. Germline assignment: CDR1 SGHVS and CDR2 FQNEAQ. CDR3 size: 16 residues. CDR3 protein: CASSYRGGLINNEQFF. Written as DNA, the CDR3 is TGTGCCAGCAGCTACAGGGGGGGACTTATAAACAATGAGCAGTTCTTC.

V is TRBV10-3 and J is TRBJ1-2; no definite D call. V was cut by 0 bases and J by 8 bases, with 7 bases left in between. The CDR3 is 12 amino acids. Germline V gives CDR1 ENHRY, CDR2 SYGVKD. This chain's CDR3 is CAISESTGGYTF. The CDR3 bases are TGTGCCATCAGTGAGTCGACGGGGGGCTACACCTTC.

The gene calls are TRBV5-6 and TRBJ1-4; unclear D gene. Trimming left V 1 base short and J 0 bases short, with 4 bases between. This CDR3 contains 14 residues. Germline-derived CDR1 and CDR2 are SGHDT and YYEEEE. Here the CDR3 reads CASSLLATNEKLFF. The DNA of the CDR3 is TGTGCCAGCAGCTTGCTAGCAACTAATGAAAAACTGTTTTTT.

The CDR3: CASSVTHRETQYF. As DNA, the CDR3 is TGTGCCAGCAGCGTAACCCACCGGGAGACCCAGTACTTC. This chain connects TRBV9 to TRBJ2-5; D not resolved. Germline V gene sequence: CDR1 SGDLS, CDR2 YYNGEE. The V and J ends lost 1 base and 5 bases respectively, with 9 bases between them. The CDR3 sequence is 13 residues long.

The rearrangement uses TRBV28 and TRBJ2-7, with 7 bases aligning to TRBD1. V gave up 7 bases and J gave up 2 bases; unmatched junction bases: 8. The CDR3 loop spans 14 amino acids. From germline, CDR1 is MDHEN and CDR2 SYDVKM. In DNA form, the CDR3 reads TGTGCCAGCACCCTCGGACAGGTTACCTACGAGCAGTACTTC. Translating it yields CASTLGQVTYEQYF.

This clone was counted a single time. This chain links TRBV4-3 with TRBJ2-7; no clear D. CDR1 and CDR2 from the germline V gene are LGHNA and YSLEER. The CDR3 has 15 residues. Trimming stripped 1 base from V and 0 bases from J, with 10 bases between. The CDR3 region has the DNA TGCGCCAGCAGCCAAGCTATTACGGTCTCCTACGAGCAGTACTTC. This encodes CASSQAITVSYEQYF.